A selection of T cell receptor beta chains follows, all from one sample in a study of T cell repertoires in cytomegalovirus infection. TCRdb called the reads again in MiXCR, with one record for every CDR3 protein. Seen here are more than 500,000 distinct CDR3 sequences, 15% to 20% observed once, and the top ten hold under 30%. Input material: CD8+ T cells from PBMCs. All receptors come from a human donor in good health (CMV status not recorded). Some clones in this sample may be carry-over from other donors' samples. The CDR3 runs from the conserved cysteine through the conserved F or W. A D gene is named only where the DNA matches it firmly. Clone size, where shown, is once, few, many, or a class for clones that have expanded.

V,D,J,size,DNA,CDR3
TRBV12-3/TRBV12-4,NA,TRBJ1-2,many,TGTGCCAGCAGTTCCGGGTCGTATGGCTACACCTTC,CASSSGSYGYTF
TRBV19,NA,TRBJ2-5,NA,TGTGCCAGTAGTTCGAGCACATTCCAAGAGACCCAGTACTTC,CASSSSTFQETQYF
TRBV6-5,NA,TRBJ1-1,few,TGTGCCAGCAGCACTCCCGGGTGGGGGAACACTGAAGCTTTCTTT,CASSTPGWGNTEAFF
TRBV6-2/TRBV6-3,TRBD2,TRBJ2-3,NA,TGTGCCAGCAGGAAAGGCACTCTAGCGGCCACAGATACGCAGTATTTT,CASRKGTLAATDTQYF
TRBV10-3,TRBD2,TRBJ2-7,few,TGTGCCATCAGTGAGCGGGGACTAGCACCCGAGCAGTACTTC,CAISERGLAPEQYF
TRBV27,NA,TRBJ1-3,few,TGTGCCAGCTCCCCAGTAAGGGGGAGTACGGGAAACACCATATATTTT,CASSPVRGSTGNTIYF
TRBV6-5,TRBD2,TRBJ2-1,few,TGTGCCAGCAGTCAGGGACTAGCGGGGGTGGATGAGCAGTTCTTC,CASSQGLAGVDEQFF
TRBV7-9,NA,TRBJ1-2,many,TGTGCCAGCAGCTTAGCAAGGGGAGCTGTAGCTAACTATGGCTACACCTTC,CASSLARGAVANYGYTF
TRBV6-1,NA,TRBJ1-4,few,TGTGCCAGCCGGCCCTTAGAGACAACTAATGAAAAACTGTTTTTT,CASRPLETTNEKLFF
TRBV4-2,NA,TRBJ2-3,many,TGTGCCAGCAGCCAAGATAAGATGGAGGGTACGCAGTATTTT,CASSQDKMEGTQYF
TRBV6-2/TRBV6-3,NA,TRBJ1-1,many,TGTGCCAGCATCTCCGGGGTCCAGAACACTGAAGCTTTCTTT,CASISGVQNTEAFF
TRBV27,NA,TRBJ1-2,few,TGTGCCAGCAGAAAAGGGGGGTATGGCTATGGCTACACCTTC,CASRKGGYGYGYTF
TRBV14,NA,TRBJ1-2,NA,TGTGCCAGCAGCCAAGATCGGGGATACTATGGCTACACCTTC,CASSQDRGYYGYTF
TRBV10-3,TRBD2,TRBJ2-2,many,TGTGCCATCAGTGAACTAGCGGGAGTGAACACCGGGGAGCTGTTTTTT,CAISELAGVNTGELFF
TRBV20-1,NA,TRBJ2-7,few,TGCAGTGCTAGAGATCGGGACGACAGACCCAATACTCCCCTACTATACGAGCAGTACTTC,CSARDRDDRPNTPLLYEQYF
TRBV27,NA,TRBJ2-1,many,TGTGCCAGCAGTTTCTACCCTTACGATGAGCAGTTCTTC,CASSFYPYDEQFF
TRBV2,NA,TRBJ2-3,few,TGTGCCAGCAGTGAAGCTCGGACTGTACTTGGACGGGGCACAGATACGCAGTATTTT,CASSEARTVLGRGTDTQYF
TRBV20-1,NA,TRBJ2-1,NA,TGCAGTGCCGACGAGCGGTTGAGCTTGACCTACAATGAGCAGTTCTTC,CSADERLSLTYNEQFF
TRBV28,NA,TRBJ1-2,NA,TGTGCCAGCAGTTCCAGGGCTGATGGCTACACCTTC,CASSSRADGYTF
TRBV9,TRBD2,TRBJ2-1,NA,TGTGCCAGCAGCGTAGAAGGTCTAGCGGGCTCCTACAATGAGCAGTTCTTC,CASSVEGLAGSYNEQFF
TRBV12-3/TRBV12-4,TRBD2,TRBJ2-1,NA,TGTGCCAGCAGTCGGACTAGCGGGGGGGCATACAATGAGCAGTTCTTC,CASSRTSGGAYNEQFF
TRBV4-1,NA,TRBJ2-7,few,TGCGCCAGCAGCCAAGATTCTCAGGTGACCTCCTACGAGCAGTACTTC,CASSQDSQVTSYEQYF
TRBV19,NA,TRBJ2-1,many,TGTGCCAGCCTCCATTACAATGAGCAGTTCTTC,CASLHYNEQFF
TRBV7-8,NA,TRBJ2-7,many,TGTGCCAGCAGCTTAGGGCCCTTCCAGTACTTC,CASSLGPFQYF
TRBV24-1,NA,TRBJ2-1,few,TGTGCCACCAGTGACAGGGCGATCGAGATTGGGGTATACAATGAGCAGTTCTTC,CATSDRAIEIGVYNEQFF
TRBV3-1,TRBD2,TRBJ2-3,NA,TGTGCCAGCAGCCAATATCAATCGGTATATAGCGGGGGCACAGATACGCAGTATTTT,CASSQYQSVYSGGTDTQYF
TRBV28,TRBD2,TRBJ2-1,NA,TGTGCCAGCAGTTCTTTAGCGGGAGAATCCTACAATGAGCAGTTCTTC,CASSSLAGESYNEQFF
TRBV24-1,NA,TRBJ2-3,NA,TGTGCCACCAGTGTTCAGAAGGAGAGCACAGATACGCAGTATTTT,CATSVQKESTDTQYF
TRBV6-6,TRBD1,TRBJ1-1,many,TGTGCCGGGGGACAGGGGACCACTGAAGCTTTCTTT,CAGGQGTTEAFF
TRBV27,NA,TRBJ2-5,many,TGTGCCAGCAGTTTACGCGCGCCCCAAGAGACCCAGTACTTC,CASSLRAPQETQYF
TRBV7-9,NA,TRBJ1-1,many,TGTGCCAGCAGCTTAGTCATAGTTGAAATGAACACTGAAGCTTTCTTT,CASSLVIVEMNTEAFF
TRBV7-2,NA,TRBJ2-7,many,TGTGCCAGCAGCTTTGGCGGGGACATCTACGAGCAGTACTTC,CASSFGGDIYEQYF
TRBV6-1,TRBD1,TRBJ1-5,many,TGTGCCACCCGACAGGGACCTTATAGCAATCAGCCCCAGCATTTT,CATRQGPYSNQPQHF
TRBV12-3/TRBV12-4,TRBD1,TRBJ2-6,few,TGTGCCAGCAGTTCGCGGGACAGGTTATTCTCTGGGGCCAACGTCCTGACTTTC,CASSSRDRLFSGANVLTF
TRBV7-2,NA,TRBJ2-7,many,TGTGCCAGCAGCTTAGGGCGGCCGGTCCGCGGCGAGCAGTACTTC,CASSLGRPVRGEQYF
TRBV4-2,NA,TRBJ1-5,many,TGTGCCAGCAGCCCCGGCGGGCGTGTCGAAAGTCAGCCCCAGCATTTT,CASSPGGRVESQPQHF
TRBV13,TRBD1,TRBJ2-1,many,TGTGCCAGCAGCGGGACAGGGAGCTCCTACAATGAGCAGTTCTTC,CASSGTGSSYNEQFF
TRBV7-9,NA,TRBJ2-5,many,TGTGCCAGCAGCTTAAGCCGGACTCAGCAAGAGACCCAGTACTTC,CASSLSRTQQETQYF
TRBV20-1,NA,TRBJ2-3,once,TGCAGTGCTAGGGGACGAGTCGGGGTAGAAAGACGCACAGATACGCAGTATTTT,CSARGRVGVERRTDTQYF
TRBV24-1,NA,TRBJ2-1,NA,TGTGCCACCAGTGATGTAGTAACTAGCATCGATGAGCAGTTCTTC,CATSDVVTSIDEQFF
TRBV28,TRBD2,TRBJ2-1,NA,TGTGCCAGCTCGAGTTTTGGCGGGGGACTAGCGCGGGATGAGCAGTTCTTC,CASSSFGGGLARDEQFF
TRBV7-9,NA,TRBJ1-5,many,TGTGCCAGCAGCCCCGACGGGGTCAAGCAGCCCCAGCATTTT,CASSPDGVKQPQHF
TRBV7-9,TRBD1,TRBJ1-2,many,TGTGCCAGCAGCTGGAACCCGGGACAGAAATATGGCTACACCTTC,CASSWNPGQKYGYTF
TRBV20-1,NA,TRBJ2-3,NA,TGCAGTGCTAGAGAGAAGTTTAGCGCAGATACGCAGTATTTT,CSAREKFSADTQYF
TRBV29-1,NA,TRBJ2-1,NA,TGCAGCGTTTACGCGGGGCCCAATGAGCAGTTCTTC,CSVYAGPNEQFF
TRBV6-6,NA,TRBJ2-3,many,TGTGCCAGCAGTTACTCGGAGGGGGCGGATACGCAGTATTTT,CASSYSEGADTQYF
TRBV7-3,NA,TRBJ2-2,many,TGTGCCAGCAGCTTAAGACAGAATACCGGGGAGCTGTTTTTT,CASSLRQNTGELFF
TRBV27,NA,TRBJ2-7,few,TGTGCCAGCAGTCCAGACAGACGGACCTACGAGCAGTACTTC,CASSPDRRTYEQYF
TRBV7-9,TRBD2,TRBJ2-7,NA,TGTGCCAGCAGCGGAACAGGAATAGCGGGACACTACGAGCAGTACTTC,CASSGTGIAGHYEQYF
TRBV20-1,TRBD1,TRBJ1-2,few,TGCAGTGCTAGAGATTTGGACAGGGACTATGGCTACACCTTC,CSARDLDRDYGYTF
TRBV24-1,NA,TRBJ2-3,NA,TGTGCCACCAGTGCATCAACAGATACGCAGTATTTT,CATSASTDTQYF
TRBV7-3,NA,TRBJ2-1,many,TGTGCCAGCAGCTTTTATCAATTCAATGAGCAGTTCTTC,CASSFYQFNEQFF
TRBV19,NA,TRBJ1-2,NA,TGTGCCAGTAGTATCAGCGGGACCCCTTATGGCTACACCTTC,CASSISGTPYGYTF
TRBV5-4,NA,TRBJ2-1,few,TGTGCCAGCAGCGCGGCGGATGCTTACAATGAGCAGTTCTTC,CASSAADAYNEQFF
TRBV12-3/TRBV12-4,TRBD2,TRBJ2-1,many,TGTGCCAGCAGTTATAGCGGGGGCTACTACAATGAGCAGTTCTTC,CASSYSGGYYNEQFF
TRBV19,NA,TRBJ1-5,NA,TGTGCCAGTAGTATAGAAGGGGAGGGGGGATATAGCAATCAGCCCCAGCATTTT,CASSIEGEGGYSNQPQHF
TRBV15,NA,TRBJ2-7,few,TGTGCCACCAGCAGAGACCCCCCTAGGGGGAGCTACCACGAGCAGTACTTC,CATSRDPPRGSYHEQYF
TRBV5-1,NA,TRBJ2-1,NA,TGCGCCAGCGCCCCTTCTCTCCGAAGAGAGCCCCTCTACAATGAGCAGTTCTTC,CASAPSLRREPLYNEQFF